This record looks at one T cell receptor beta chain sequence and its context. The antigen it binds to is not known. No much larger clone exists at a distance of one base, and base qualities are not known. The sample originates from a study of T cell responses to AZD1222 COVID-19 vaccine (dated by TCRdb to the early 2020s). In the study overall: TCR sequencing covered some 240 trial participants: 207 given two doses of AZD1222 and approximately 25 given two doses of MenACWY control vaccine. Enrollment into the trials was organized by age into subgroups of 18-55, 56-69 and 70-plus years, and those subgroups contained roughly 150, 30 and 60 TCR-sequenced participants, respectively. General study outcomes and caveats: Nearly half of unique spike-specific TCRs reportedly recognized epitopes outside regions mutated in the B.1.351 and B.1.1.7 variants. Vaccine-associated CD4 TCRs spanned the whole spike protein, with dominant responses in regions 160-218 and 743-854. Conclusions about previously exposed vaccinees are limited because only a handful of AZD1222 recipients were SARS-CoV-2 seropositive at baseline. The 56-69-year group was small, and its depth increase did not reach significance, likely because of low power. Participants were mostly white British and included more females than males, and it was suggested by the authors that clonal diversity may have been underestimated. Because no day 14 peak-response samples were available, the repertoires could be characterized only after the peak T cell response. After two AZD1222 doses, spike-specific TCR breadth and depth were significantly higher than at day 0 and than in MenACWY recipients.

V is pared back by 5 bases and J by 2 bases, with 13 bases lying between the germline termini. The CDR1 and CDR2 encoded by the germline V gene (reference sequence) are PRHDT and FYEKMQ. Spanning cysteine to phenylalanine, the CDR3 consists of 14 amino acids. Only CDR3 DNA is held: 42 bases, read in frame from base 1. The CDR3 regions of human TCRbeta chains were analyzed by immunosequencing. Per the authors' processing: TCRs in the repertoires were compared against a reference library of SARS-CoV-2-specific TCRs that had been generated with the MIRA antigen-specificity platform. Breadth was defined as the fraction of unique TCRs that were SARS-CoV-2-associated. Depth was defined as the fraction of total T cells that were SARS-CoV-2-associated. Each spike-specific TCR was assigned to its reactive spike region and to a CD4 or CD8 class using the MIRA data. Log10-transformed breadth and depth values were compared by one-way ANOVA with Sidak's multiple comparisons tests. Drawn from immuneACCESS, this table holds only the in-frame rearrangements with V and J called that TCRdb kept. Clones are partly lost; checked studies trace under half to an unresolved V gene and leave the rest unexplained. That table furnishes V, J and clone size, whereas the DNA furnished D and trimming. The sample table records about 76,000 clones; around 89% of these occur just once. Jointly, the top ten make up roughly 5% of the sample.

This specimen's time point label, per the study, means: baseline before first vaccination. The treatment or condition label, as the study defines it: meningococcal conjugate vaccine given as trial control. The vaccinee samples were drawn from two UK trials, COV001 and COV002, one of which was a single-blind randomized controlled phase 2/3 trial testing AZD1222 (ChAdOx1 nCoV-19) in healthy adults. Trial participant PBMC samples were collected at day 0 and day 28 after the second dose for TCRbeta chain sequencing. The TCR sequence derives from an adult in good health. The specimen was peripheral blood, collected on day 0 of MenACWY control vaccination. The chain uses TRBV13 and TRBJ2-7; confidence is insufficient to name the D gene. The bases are TGTGCCAGCAGCAGCAGGACGGTGACCTACGAGCAGTACTTC. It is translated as CASSSRTVTYEQYF.